This is a list of T cell receptor beta chains from one sample in a study of blood T cell repertoires in COVID-19. Sequencing used immunoSEQ multiplex PCR; TCRdb keeps in-frame clones, though not all of them. The table has tens of thousands of clones, about four fifths seen once; the top ten hold 4% to 6%. What was sequenced was peripheral blood. These receptors were obtained from an elderly man with COVID-19, enrolled during active disease. Each CDR3 is given with its conserved first and last residue. The D gene is left open where the match is weak. Where a row states a size, it is once, few, many or the class of an expanded clone; other rows omit it.

>NA|TRBV5-6|TRBJ2-5|NA
TGTGCCAGCAGCTTGTTAGGCAGGGGAACGTGGGAACAAGAGACCCAGTACTTC
CASSLLGRGTWEQETQYF
>TRBD1|TRBV6-5|TRBJ1-6|NA
TGTGCCAGCAGTTACTCGGCCGGGACAGGGAATTCACCCCTCCACTTT
CASSYSAGTGNSPLHF
>TRBD1|TRBV2|TRBJ1-1|NA
TGTGCCAGCAGTGGGTCGGGGACAGGGAGTGGGGACACTGAAGCTTTCTTT
CASSGSGTGSGDTEAFF
>TRBD1|TRBV4-3|TRBJ2-7|NA
TGCGCCAGCAGCCAAGGGACAGGGAGGGAGCAGTACTTC
CASSQGTGREQYF
>NA|TRBV29-1|TRBJ1-1|NA
TGCAGCACCGGGTGGAACACTGAAGCTTTCTTT
CSTGWNTEAFF
>NA|TRBV11-2|TRBJ1-6|NA
TGTGCCAGCAGCTTAGTCACGGGGGGTAATTCACCCCTCCACTTT
CASSLVTGGNSPLHF
>TRBD2|TRBV6-5|TRBJ2-1|NA
TGTGCCAGCCGACTAGCGGGGTTTCATGAGCAGTTCTTC
CASRLAGFHEQFF
>NA|TRBV6-5|TRBJ2-1|NA
TGTGCCTCCGGTGTACGCTACAATGAGCAGTTCTTC
CASGVRYNEQFF
>NA|TRBV5-4|TRBJ1-4|few
TGTGCCAGCAGCCCCCAACCCGGGGAAAAACTGTTTTTT
CASSPQPGEKLFF
>NA|TRBV30|TRBJ2-3|NA
TGTGCCTGGAGTTCTGGACTCGACTCCACAGATACGCAGTATTTT
CAWSSGLDSTDTQYF
>NA|TRBV3-1/TRBV3-2|TRBJ1-2|many
TGTGCCAGCAGCCAAGCAGGGAATGGCTACACCTTC
CASSQAGNGYTF
>TRBD2|TRBV19|TRBJ2-3|NA
TGTGCCAGTAGTATCGGGACGGCCGGGACTAGAAGGCAGTATTTT
CASSIGTAGTRRQYF
>NA|TRBV2|TRBJ1-6|few
TGTGCCAGCAGTGAATGGCTCGATTCACCCCTCCACTTT
CASSEWLDSPLHF
>TRBD1|TRBV7-8|TRBJ1-2|NA
TGTGCCAGCAGCTTACTCGGGACAGGGCAAGGGGCTAACTATGGCTACACCTTC
CASSLLGTGQGANYGYTF
>TRBD1|TRBV25-1|TRBJ1-6|once
TGTGCCAGCAGGACTCCCGGACAGGGACGGAATTCACCCCTCCACTTT
CASRTPGQGRNSPLHF
>NA|TRBV5-6|TRBJ1-1|NA
TGTGCCAGCACGCCCCGCGCGGATAGCACTGAAGCTTTCTTT
CASTPRADSTEAFF
>TRBD2|TRBV4-2|TRBJ2-5|NA
TGTGCCAGCAGCCAACCCACTAGCGACATACAAGAGACCCAGTACTTC
CASSQPTSDIQETQYF
>NA|TRBV11-2|TRBJ1-6|few
TGTGCCAGCAGCTTGGACTGGGATTCACCCCTCCACTTT
CASSLDWDSPLHF
>TRBD1|TRBV10-3|TRBJ2-5|few
TGTGCCAGCACGACAGGGACCCAAGAGACCCAGTACTTC
CASTTGTQETQYF
>TRBD2|TRBV10-3|TRBJ2-1|NA
TGTGCCTCAGGACTAGCGGGAGGGCGTGGCAATGAGCAGTTCTTC
CASGLAGGRGNEQFF
>NA|TRBV18|TRBJ1-1|NA
TGTGCCAGCTCACCATCACGACAGAACACTGAAGCTTTCTTT
CASSPSRQNTEAFF
>TRBD1|TRBV27|TRBJ1-1|NA
TGTGCCAGCAAGGGGACAGGGGGCATGAACACTGAAGCTTTCTTT
CASKGTGGMNTEAFF
>TRBD1|TRBV6-1|TRBJ2-7|once
TGTGCCAGCAGTGAATGGTACAGGGGTGGCTACGAGCAGTACTTC
CASSEWYRGGYEQYF
>TRBD1|TRBV29-1|TRBJ1-1|once
TGCAGCGTTGAGAGGGGGGGGACAGGGAACACTGAAGCTTTCTTT
CSVERGGTGNTEAFF
>TRBD1|TRBV6-5|TRBJ2-1|NA
TGTGCCAGCAGACAGGGGCAGACCAATGAGCAGTTCTTC
CASRQGQTNEQFF
>TRBD2|TRBV11-2|TRBJ2-7|NA
TGTGCCAGCAGCCCCCTGGCGGGAGGCACCTACGAGCAGTACTTC
CASSPLAGGTYEQYF
>TRBD1|TRBV4-2|TRBJ1-1|NA
TGTGCCAGCAGCCACTCCCAGGGGGCCACTGAAGCTTTCTTT
CASSHSQGATEAFF
>TRBD2|TRBV5-1|TRBJ2-3|NA
TGCGCCAGCAGCTGGACTAGCGGAACCACAGATACGCAGTATTTT
CASSWTSGTTDTQYF
>TRBD1|TRBV12-3/TRBV12-4|TRBJ2-2|few
TGTGCCAGCCAGGACAGGGCAGCCGGGGAGCTGTTTTTT
CASQDRAAGELFF
>NA|TRBV6-5|TRBJ1-1|NA
TGTGCCAGCAGTTTTAGCGGACAGAACACTGAAGCTTTCTTT
CASSFSGQNTEAFF
>TRBD1|TRBV25-1|TRBJ2-5|NA
TGTGCCAGCACCCCGACAGGGCCTGGAGAGACCCAGTACTTC
CASTPTGPGETQYF
>TRBD1|TRBV6-5|TRBJ1-1|few
TGTGCCAGCAGTTACTCGCCGGACAGGGCGGCTGAAGCTTTCTTT
CASSYSPDRAAEAFF
>TRBD1|TRBV18|TRBJ2-2|NA
TGTGCCAGCTCACCATCACAGGGGAAGAACACCGGGGAGCTGTTTTTT
CASSPSQGKNTGELFF
>NA|TRBV7-3|TRBJ1-1|NA
TGTGCCAGCAGCTTACAGGGATTGAACACTGAAGCTTTCTTT
CASSLQGLNTEAFF
>NA|TRBV28|TRBJ2-7|NA
TGTGCCAGCAGTTTAGTAAATTCAGGGTTGGCCTACGAGCAGTACTTC
CASSLVNSGLAYEQYF
>TRBD1|TRBV14|TRBJ2-7|NA
TGTGCCAGCAGCCAAGATCGCAGGACAGGAGCCTACGAGCAGTACTTC
CASSQDRRTGAYEQYF
>TRBD2|TRBV14|TRBJ2-1|few
TGTGCCAGCAGCCAAGTGATACTAGCGGTGTACAATGAGCAGTTCTTC
CASSQVILAVYNEQFF
>TRBD2|TRBV19|TRBJ2-7|NA
TGTGCCAGTAGTCCTCGAGGGACTAGCGGTACCTACGAGCAGTACTTC
CASSPRGTSGTYEQYF
>NA|TRBV19|TRBJ1-5|NA
TGTGCCAGTAGTATAGTGACACTTTATAGCAATCAGCCCCAGCATTTT
CASSIVTLYSNQPQHF
>TRBD1|TRBV7-9|TRBJ1-6|NA
TGTGCCAGCAGCTTAAGCAGGGGGCAATCACCCCTCCACTTT
CASSLSRGQSPLHF
>TRBD2|TRBV5-1|TRBJ2-3|NA
TGCGCCAGCAGCCCTGGACTAGCGGTGAGCACAGATACGCAGTATTTT
CASSPGLAVSTDTQYF
>NA|TRBV5-8|TRBJ2-7|NA
TGTGCCAGCAGCTTGGTAGTCGGCTACGAGCAGTACTTC
CASSLVVGYEQYF
>TRBD1|TRBV6-5|TRBJ2-7|NA
TGTGCCAGCAGTTATACGACAGGGACCTACGAGCAGTACTTC
CASSYTTGTYEQYF
>NA|TRBV6-6|TRBJ1-1|NA
TGTGCCAGCACCTGGGGGGGGCAGGGAACTGAAGCTTTCTTT
CASTWGGQGTEAFF
>NA|TRBV7-9|TRBJ2-7|many
TGTGCCAGCAGCTTAGGGTCCAGGGGCTCAATCCTCCACGAGCAGTACTTC
CASSLGSRGSILHEQYF
>TRBD1|TRBV7-8|TRBJ1-2|NA
TGTGCCAGCAGCTTTGCAGCACGGACAGGGGTGTATTCCCTTGGCTACACCTTC
CASSFAARTGVYSLGYTF
>TRBD2|TRBV27|TRBJ2-3|NA
TGTGCCAGCAGTTTATACGGGACTAGCGGGGGACAGGTAGATACGCAGTATTTT
CASSLYGTSGGQVDTQYF
>TRBD1|TRBV19|TRBJ2-7|NA
TGTGCCAGTAGGGTGACGGCAGGGGGAAGCTACGATCAGTACTTC
CASRVTAGGSYDQYF
>TRBD1|TRBV15|TRBJ1-4|NA
TGTGCCACCAGACAGGACAGGGGGCTTGAAAAACTGTTTTTT
CATRQDRGLEKLFF
>NA|TRBV5-6|TRBJ1-4|once
TGTGCCAGCAGCTTGGTATTTAGTGCGGCAACTAATGAAAAACTGTTTTTT
CASSLVFSAATNEKLFF
>NA|TRBV5-1|TRBJ2-7|NA
TGCGCCAGCAGCTTGCCGGGGGTCTACGAGCAGTACTTC
CASSLPGVYEQYF
>NA|TRBV20-1|TRBJ1-2|NA
TGCAGTGCGGTAGCGGGTGGCTACACCTTC
CSAVAGGYTF
>TRBD2|TRBV6-5|TRBJ2-1|NA
TGTGCCAGCGCAACTAGCGGGGGCTACAATGAGCAGTTCTTC
CASATSGGYNEQFF
>NA|TRBV10-3|TRBJ1-5|NA
TGTGCCATCAGTTGGGGCTACAATCAGCCCCAGCATTTT
CAISWGYNQPQHF